This TCR beta chain was sequenced during a study of radiotherapy plus CTLA-4 blockade in lung cancer. Overall study context: There were objective responses in around 18% of patients, and around 31% had disease control. The study, taken as a whole, reports: Clones of tumor-derived TCRs expanded in blood after radiotherapy plus ipilimumab.

CDR3 length: 17 residues. Germline V gene lookup returns CDR1 SEHNR and CDR2 FQNEAQ (reference sequence). Deletions cut 5 bases from V and 7 bases from J, with 27 bases between. Using immunoSEQ multiplex PCR, the repertoire was profiled, and TCRdb retains in-frame clones only, with some absent. This sample has 65,000 to 100,000 clones, with around 83% found just once. Patients had chemo-refractory metastatic non-small-cell lung cancer and received focal radiation plus CTLA-4 blockade that used ipilimumab. There are a few counts of this clone. The antigen remains unidentified. V usage is TRBV7-9 and J usage is TRBJ2-7; possible D gene TRBD1, 6 bases. The TCR was taken from a human donor with non-small cell lung cancer who had stable disease on radiotherapy plus ipilimumab. Specimen: peripheral blood, collected from a patient treated with radiotherapy plus ipilimumab. The CDR3 region is CASSPTESPERRGEQYF. Written as DNA, the CDR3 is TGTGCCAGCAGCCCCACCGAAAGCCCGGAGCGAAGGGGGGAGCAGTACTTC.